This record looks at one T cell receptor (beta chain) sequence and its context. Its antigen target is currently unknown. No clone much larger than this one lies a single base away; base qualities are absent. The sample originates from a study of T cell responses to AZD1222 COVID-19 vaccine (TCRdb year 2021). The study in broad terms: AZD1222 recipients whose second dose came at about 4 weeks and those whose second dose came at about 12 weeks were combined into one group, since spike-specific TCR depth and breadth did not differ between the two schedules. TCR sequencing was performed for approximately 240 trial participants, of whom about 200 were given two doses of AZD1222 and around 25 were given two doses of MenACWY control vaccine. Trial participants were enrolled into age subgroups of 18-55, 56-69 and 70-plus years, which contained 148, 28 and 57 TCR-sequenced participants, respectively.

The CDR3 regions of human TCRbeta chains were analyzed by immunosequencing. The source study handled its data this way. Repertoire TCRs were checked for matches against a reference library of SARS-CoV-2-specific TCRs that had been generated using the MIRA antigen-specificity platform. Breadth meant the fraction of unique TCRs that were SARS-CoV-2-associated, whereas depth meant the fraction of total T cells that were SARS-CoV-2-associated. Using the MIRA data, each spike-specific TCR was assigned both to the spike region to which the TCR was reactive and to a CD4 or CD8 class. Log10-transformed breadth and depth values were compared by one-way ANOVA with Sidak's multiple comparisons tests. What TCRdb holds here is the immuneACCESS table cut down to in-frame rearrangements. Part of the clones is not present; checked against another copy, under half of the missing clones reflect an unresolved V gene, and the others are unexplained. V and J calls plus clone size are reproduced from that table; the DNA served to infer D and trimming. This sample comprises under 70,000 clones, 84% of them detected only once. The ten top clones hold over 20% of the sample.

V sheds 2 bases and J sheds 1 base, leaving 13 bases between their ends. Taken from the germline V gene, the CDR1 and CDR2 loops are SGHDT and YYEEEE. The CDR3 numbers 15 residues from cysteine through phenylalanine. Only the CDR3 region is kept as DNA, spanning 45 bases read in frame from base 1. The study at large found these results: Nearly half of unique spike-specific TCRs reportedly recognized epitopes outside regions mutated in the B.1.351 and B.1.1.7 variants. The 56-69-year group was small, and its depth increase did not reach significance, likely because of low power. Conclusions about previously exposed vaccinees are limited, since just six AZD1222 recipients were seropositive for SARS-CoV-2 at baseline. No day 14 peak-response samples were available, so repertoires were characterized only after the peak T cell response. CD4 TCRs associated with the vaccine covered the entire spike protein, and the dominant responses were in regions 160-218 and 743-854. Most participants were white British and females outnumbered males, and the authors suggested that clonal diversity may have been underestimated. After two AZD1222 doses, both the breadth and the depth of spike-specific TCRs were significantly higher than at day 0 and than in MenACWY recipients.

This specimen's time point label, per the study, means: baseline before first vaccination. Samples from vaccinated people were obtained from the UK trials COV001 and COV002, which included a single-blind randomized controlled phase 2/3 trial of AZD1222 (ChAdOx1 nCoV-19) in healthy adults. For TCRbeta chain sequencing, PBMC samples from trial participants were taken at day 0 and at day 28 after the second dose. The source was peripheral blood, collected on day 0 of AZD1222 vaccination. Rearrangement joined TRBV5-6 to TRBJ2-7; a tentative D call is TRBD1 (5 bases match). The receptor was isolated from an adult in good health. Here the CDR3 is given as CASSLGQGGSYEQYF. The DNA sequence is TGTGCCAGCAGCTTAGGGCAGGGTGGGTCCTACGAGCAGTACTTC.